Shown below are 11 T cell receptor beta chains from a single sample sequenced in a study of naive and memory T cell subsets. Noted treatment: skin biopsy from PPD injection site in Mantoux-positive individual. TCR cDNA received a 3' ligated oligonucleotide that carried a UMI. The SP2 primer and nested alpha and beta constant region primers amplified ligated cDNA in four rounds. Using its own MiXCR run on the UMI-ligation and nested PCR reads, TCRdb lists one record per CDR3 protein. The sample contains 14,000 or so distinct CDR3 sequences, more than 4.5% of which appear only once. Sequenced here: skin, sampled from a tuberculin skin test site. The receptors originated from an adult in good health.

V and J are TRBV19 and TRBJ2-2; D unclear. The length of the CDR3 is 13 residues. Germline lookup yields CDR1 LNHDA and CDR2 SQIVND (reference sequence). V dropped 11 bases and J dropped 0 bases, with 10 bases sitting between them. CDR3 amino acids: CAATNANTGELFF. CDR3 DNA sequence: TGTGCCGCGACCAATGCGAACACCGGGGAGCTGTTTTTT.

This clonotype is termed medium-sized. V gene TRBV20-1 combines with J gene TRBJ2-1; tentatively, D is TRBD1 or TRBD2 (5 bases each). Germline CDR1 reads DFQATT; CDR2 reads SNEGSKA (reference sequence). The CDR3 sequence is 13 residues long. V lost 3 bases, J lost 8 bases, and 14 bases lay in between. This chain's CDR3 is CSARRGRIHEQFF. DNA of the CDR3: TGCAGTGCTAGGAGGGGTAGAATCCATGAGCAGTTCTTC.

The count of this clonotype is one. This chain uses TRBV5-1 with TRBJ2-2, with TRBD2 matching over 7 bases. Germline V lookup: CDR1 SGHRS, CDR2 YFSETQ. Trimming removed 4 bases from V and 5 bases from J; junction bases left unmatched: 8. The CDR3 is 15 amino acids. The CDR3 DNA reads as TGCGCCAGCAGCGAACGGGACTACAAAACCGGGGAGCTGTTTTTT. This gives the protein CASSERDYKTGELFF.

This clonotype appeared many times. The chain employs TRBV12-3 or TRBV12-4 and TRBJ2-7; TRBD2 agrees at 8 bases. The CDR3 extends over 14 amino acids. J lost 3 bases, V lost 11 bases, and 12 bases had no gene match. CDR3 region: CACDAGGGGYEQYF. The CDR3 DNA follows: TGTGCCTGCGATGCGGGGGGCGGAGGCTACGAGCAGTACTTC.

By proportion, this clonotype is medium-sized. The rearrangement joins TRBV29-1 to TRBJ1-2; 12 nucleotides line up with TRBD1. The ends lost 7 bases at V and 2 bases at J; junction bases unmatched: 8. This CDR3 is 15 amino acids long. Germline V gives CDR1 SQVTM, CDR2 ANQGSEA. CDR3 coding DNA: TGCAGCGCCCAGGGGACAGGGGGCTGGAACTATGGCTACACCTTC. This gives the protein CSAQGTGGWNYGYTF.

This clonotype counts as medium-sized. The V call is TRBV11-2, the J call TRBJ2-2; TRBD2 is a possible D gene (6 bases). V gave up 3 bases and J gave up 1 base, with 12 bases separating them. Germline values: CDR1 SGHAT, CDR2 FQNNGV. The CDR3 totals 16 residues. The DNA of the CDR3 is TGTGCCAGCAGCTTCGGGGGACGGTTGAACACCGGGGAGCTGTTTTTT. Its protein is CASSFGGRLNTGELFF.

There are many counts of this clonotype. This chain links TRBV28 with TRBJ1-2; TRBD1 aligns across 9 bases. Germline values: CDR1 MDHEN, CDR2 SYDVKM. The CDR3 extends over 14 amino acids. V shed 3 bases and J 9 bases; nucleotides not matched to a gene: 8. Here the CDR3 DNA reads TGTGCCAGCAGTTTTATACAGGGGGCTTACCGCTACACCTTC. Amino acid sequence: CASSFIQGAYRYTF.

A few counts support this clonotype. The chain has TRBV15 and TRBJ1-2; D remains ambiguous. The germline CDR1 and CDR2 sequences are LNHNV and YYDKDF (reference sequence). The CDR3 length is 15 residues. V was clipped by 0 bases and J by 2 bases, with 10 bases between them. As DNA, the CDR3 is TGTGCCACCAGCAGAGAGGACGGCGCCAACTATGGCTACACCTTC. Protein product: CATSREDGANYGYTF.

This clonotype was seen many times. The rearrangement joins TRBV28 to TRBJ2-7; D remains ambiguous. CDR1 and CDR2 (germline): MDHEN, SYDVKM. The ends were cut back, 2 bases at V and 2 bases at J, with 13 bases in the middle. The CDR3 runs to 15 residues. For the CDR3, the DNA is TGTGCCAGCAGTTTAGGTGTAGGGCTGACCTACGAGCAGTACTTC. It is translated as CASSLGVGLTYEQYF.

This clonotype is labeled medium-sized. This chain joins TRBV7-9 and TRBJ2-7, with D hard to call. The CDR3 loop spans 12 amino acids. Trimming left V 1 base short and J 6 bases short, with 7 bases between. The V gene's germline CDR1 is SEHNR and CDR2 FQNEAQ (reference sequence). In DNA, the CDR3 is TGTGCCAGCAGCTTAGAGGTGGGCGAGCAGTACTTC. It yields the protein CASSLEVGEQYF.

The sample holds many counts of this clonotype. This chain joins TRBV4-3 and TRBJ1-3; 8 nucleotides align to TRBD1. Germline V gives CDR1 LGHNA, CDR2 YSLEER. The CDR3 length is 15 residues. Trimming cost V 4 bases and J 2 bases; bases outside gene matches: 4. The DNA of the CDR3 is TGCGCCAGCAGCCTACTGACAGGGGCTGGAAACACCATATATTTT. It encodes CASSLLTGAGNTIYF.